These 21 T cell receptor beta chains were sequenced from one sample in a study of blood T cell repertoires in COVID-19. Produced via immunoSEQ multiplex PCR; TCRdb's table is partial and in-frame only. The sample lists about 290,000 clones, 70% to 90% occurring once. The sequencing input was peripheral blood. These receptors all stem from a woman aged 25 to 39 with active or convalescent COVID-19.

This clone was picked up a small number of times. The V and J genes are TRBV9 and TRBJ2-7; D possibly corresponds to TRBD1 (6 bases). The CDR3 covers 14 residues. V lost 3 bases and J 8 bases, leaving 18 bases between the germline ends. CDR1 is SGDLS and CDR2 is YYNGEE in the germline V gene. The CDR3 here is CASSADTLRDKQYF. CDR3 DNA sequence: TGTGCCAGCAGCGCGGACACCCTCCGGGACAAGCAGTACTTC. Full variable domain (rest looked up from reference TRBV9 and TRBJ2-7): DSGVTQTPKHLITATGQRVTLRCSPRSGDLSVYWYQQSLDQGLQFLIQYYNGEERAKGNILERFSAQQFPDLHSELNLSSLELGDSALYFCASSADTLRDKQYFGPGTRLTVT.

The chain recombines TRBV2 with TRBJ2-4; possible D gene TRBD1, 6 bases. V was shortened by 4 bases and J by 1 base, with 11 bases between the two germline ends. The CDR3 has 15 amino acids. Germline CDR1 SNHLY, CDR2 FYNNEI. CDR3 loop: CASSVGAPAKNIQYF. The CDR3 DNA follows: TGTGCCAGCAGTGTGGGGGCGCCGGCCAAAAACATTCAGTACTTC.

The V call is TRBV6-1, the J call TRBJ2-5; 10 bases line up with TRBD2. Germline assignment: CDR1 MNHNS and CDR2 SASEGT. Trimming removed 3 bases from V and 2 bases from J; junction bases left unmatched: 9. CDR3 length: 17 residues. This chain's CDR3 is CASSEWASGGPQETQYF. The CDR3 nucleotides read TGTGCCAGCAGTGAGTGGGCTAGCGGGGGCCCACAAGAGACCCAGTACTTC.

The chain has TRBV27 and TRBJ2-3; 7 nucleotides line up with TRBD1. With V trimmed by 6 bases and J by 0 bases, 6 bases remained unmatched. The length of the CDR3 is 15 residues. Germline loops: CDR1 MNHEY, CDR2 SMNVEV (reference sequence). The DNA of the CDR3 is TGTGCCAGCAGACCGGGACAGACTAGCACAGATACGCAGTATTTT. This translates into CASRPGQTSTDTQYF.

CDR3 amino acids: CAISDPDRAHYGYTF. DNA of the CDR3: TGTGCCATCAGTGATCCGGACAGGGCTCACTATGGCTACACCTTC. The V gene is TRBV10-3, the J gene TRBJ1-2; 8 bases match TRBD1. This CDR3 has 15 amino acids. CDR1 ENHRY and CDR2 SYGVKD come from the germline V gene. Trimming took 3 bases from V and 3 from J; bases not matched to a gene: 6.

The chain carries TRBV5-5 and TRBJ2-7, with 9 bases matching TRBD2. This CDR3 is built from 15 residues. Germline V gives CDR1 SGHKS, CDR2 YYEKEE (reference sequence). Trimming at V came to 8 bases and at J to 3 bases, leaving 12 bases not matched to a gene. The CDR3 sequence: CARFWPAGGCYEQYF. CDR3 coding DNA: TGTGCCAGATTTTGGCCAGCGGGGGGTTGCTACGAGCAGTACTTC.

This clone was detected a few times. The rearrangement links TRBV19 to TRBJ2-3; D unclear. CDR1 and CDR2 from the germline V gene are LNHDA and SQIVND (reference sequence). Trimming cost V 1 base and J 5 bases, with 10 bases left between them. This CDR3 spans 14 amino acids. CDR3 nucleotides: TGTGCCAGTAGTATAGGAGTCGGTATAGATACGCAGTATTTT. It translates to CASSIGVGIDTQYF.

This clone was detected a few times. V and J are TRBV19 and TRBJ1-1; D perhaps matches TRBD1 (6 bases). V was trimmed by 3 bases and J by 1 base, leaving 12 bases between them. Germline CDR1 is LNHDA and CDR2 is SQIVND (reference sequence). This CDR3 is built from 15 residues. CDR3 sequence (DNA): TGTGCCAGTAGTATGGCAGGGGCAAGGAACACTGAAGCTTTCTTT. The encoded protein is CASSMAGARNTEAFF.

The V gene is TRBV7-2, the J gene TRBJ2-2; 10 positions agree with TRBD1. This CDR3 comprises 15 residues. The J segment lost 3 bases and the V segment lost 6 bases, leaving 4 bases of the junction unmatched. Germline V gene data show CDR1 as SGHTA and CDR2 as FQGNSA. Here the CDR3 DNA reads TGTGCCAGCAGTCGACAGGGGGCCGACACCGGGGAGCTGTTTTTT. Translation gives CASSRQGADTGELFF.

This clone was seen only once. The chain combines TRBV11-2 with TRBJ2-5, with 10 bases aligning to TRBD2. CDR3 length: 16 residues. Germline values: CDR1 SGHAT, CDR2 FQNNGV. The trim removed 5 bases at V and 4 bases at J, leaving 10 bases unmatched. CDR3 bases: TGTGCCAGCAGCCTGACCCGACTAGCGGGCACAGAGACCCAGTACTTC. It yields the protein CASSLTRLAGTETQYF.

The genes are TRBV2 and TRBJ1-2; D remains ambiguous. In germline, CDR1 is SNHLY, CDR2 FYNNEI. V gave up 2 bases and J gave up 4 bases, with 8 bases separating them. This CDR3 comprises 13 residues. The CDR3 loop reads CASSERESYGYTF. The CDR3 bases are TGTGCCAGCAGTGAAAGAGAAAGCTATGGCTACACCTTC.

The CDR3 region is CASSQGVPGAPAKNIQYF. The CDR3 DNA is TGCGCCAGCAGCCAAGGGGTTCCCGGAGCCCCAGCCAAAAACATTCAGTACTTC. The chain uses TRBV4-3 and TRBJ2-4, with D uncertain. The length of the CDR3 is 18 residues. Germline V gene data show CDR1 as LGHNA and CDR2 as YSLEER. Trimming took off 1 base at V and 0 bases at J, with 16 bases between the two ends.

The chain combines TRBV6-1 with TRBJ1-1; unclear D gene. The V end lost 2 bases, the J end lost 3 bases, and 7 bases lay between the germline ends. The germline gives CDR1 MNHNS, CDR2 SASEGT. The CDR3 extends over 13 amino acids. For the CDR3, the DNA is TGTGCCAGCAGTGAACCCGGGGACACTGAAGCTTTCTTT. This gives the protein CASSEPGDTEAFF.

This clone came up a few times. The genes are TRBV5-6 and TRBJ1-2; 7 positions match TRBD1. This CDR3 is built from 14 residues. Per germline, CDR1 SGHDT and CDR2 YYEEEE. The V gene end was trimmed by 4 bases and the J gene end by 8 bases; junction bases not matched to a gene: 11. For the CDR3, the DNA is TGTGCCAGCAGCGCCGACAGGGTTTACGGCGGCTACACCTTC. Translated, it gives CASSADRVYGGYTF.

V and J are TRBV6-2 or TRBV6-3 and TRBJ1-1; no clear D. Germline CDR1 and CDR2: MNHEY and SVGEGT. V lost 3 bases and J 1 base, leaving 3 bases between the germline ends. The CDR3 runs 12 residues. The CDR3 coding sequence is TGTGCCAGCAGTTATCAGAACACTGAAGCTTTCTTT. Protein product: CASSYQNTEAFF.

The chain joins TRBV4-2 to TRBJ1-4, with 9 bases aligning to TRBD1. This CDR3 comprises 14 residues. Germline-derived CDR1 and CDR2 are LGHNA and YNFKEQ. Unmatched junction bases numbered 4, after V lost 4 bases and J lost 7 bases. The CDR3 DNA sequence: TGTGCCAGCAGCCCTCGGACAGGGGTTGAAAAACTGTTTTTT. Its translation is CASSPRTGVEKLFF.

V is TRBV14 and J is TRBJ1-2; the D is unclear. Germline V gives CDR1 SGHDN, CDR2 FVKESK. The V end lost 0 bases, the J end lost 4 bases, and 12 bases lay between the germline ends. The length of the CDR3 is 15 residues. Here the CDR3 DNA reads TGTGCCAGCAGCCAAGAGGCCTTCTACAGCTATGGCTACACCTTC. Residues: CASSQEAFYSYGYTF.

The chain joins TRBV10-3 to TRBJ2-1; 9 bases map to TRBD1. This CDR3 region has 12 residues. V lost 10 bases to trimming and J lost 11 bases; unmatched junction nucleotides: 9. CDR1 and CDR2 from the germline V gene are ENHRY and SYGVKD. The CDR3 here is CATETGTGQQFF. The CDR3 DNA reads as TGTGCCACCGAAACGGGGACAGGGCAGCAGTTCTTC.

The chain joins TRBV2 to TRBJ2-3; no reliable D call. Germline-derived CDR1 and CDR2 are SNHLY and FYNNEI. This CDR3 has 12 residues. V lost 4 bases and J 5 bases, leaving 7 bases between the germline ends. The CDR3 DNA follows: TGTGCCAGCAGTGCCGGAGTAGATACGCAGTATTTT. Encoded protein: CASSAGVDTQYF.

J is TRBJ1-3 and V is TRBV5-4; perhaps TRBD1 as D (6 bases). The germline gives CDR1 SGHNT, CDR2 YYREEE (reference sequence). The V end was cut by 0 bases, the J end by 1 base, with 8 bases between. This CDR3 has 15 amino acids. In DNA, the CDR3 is TGTGCCAGCAGCTTGGGGGGGCTTTCTGGAAACACCATATATTTT. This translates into CASSLGGLSGNTIYF.

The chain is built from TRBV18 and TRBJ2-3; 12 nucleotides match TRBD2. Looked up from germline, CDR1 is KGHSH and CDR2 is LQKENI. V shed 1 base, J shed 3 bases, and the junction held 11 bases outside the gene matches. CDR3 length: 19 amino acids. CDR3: CASSPLPSGGAFVTDTQYF. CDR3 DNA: TGTGCCAGCTCACCACTCCCTAGCGGGGGGGCCTTCGTAACAGATACGCAGTATTTT.